Sequencing of this T cell receptor beta chain was carried out in a study of blood T cell repertoires in COVID-19. Across the study: Researchers got acute and convalescent COVID-19 samples from the United States, Italy and Spain. From T cells, B-cell-depleted T cells, or PBMCs came the material, which was cDNA or gDNA.

In germline, CDR1 is MNHEY, CDR2 SMNVEV (reference sequence). CDR3 length: 16 amino acids. Unmatched junction bases numbered 7, after V lost 5 bases and J lost 3 bases. Original handling: For nucleated cells, counts were estimated from reference gene primer amplification. The method was immunoSEQ multiplex PCR; TCRdb's version includes in-frame clones alone and lacks a portion of them. V, J and clone size are those of that table, while D and trimming were read from the DNA. Of 140,000 to 150,000 clones in the sample, 80% were seen once. The source material was peripheral blood. This sequence joins TRBV27 and TRBJ2-3, with 11 bases lining up with TRBD2. The source of this sequence is a woman aged 50 to 60 with acute or convalescent COVID-19. In DNA form, the CDR3 reads TGTGCCAGCAGTGCAAACCCTAGCGGGGGGACAGATACGCAGTATTTT. It codes for CASSANPSGGTDTQYF.